This T cell receptor (beta chain) is from a study of CD8 T cells in ankylosing spondylitis. Study-level findings and limits: Seemingly distinctive of ankylosing spondylitis blood was a TCR beta motif formed by eight highly homologous variants.

TCRdb re-called the 5' RACE reads through MiXCR, storing one row per CDR3 protein. The repertoire holds about 160,000 distinct CDR3 sequences, 9.8% seen once, with around 16% in the top ten. V was pared by 7 bases and J by 2 bases, with 6 bases between. This CDR3 spans 11 amino acids. CDR1 MNHNY and CDR2 SVGAGI come from the germline V gene (reference sequence). Worth noting for this clonotype: What it recognizes is unknown.

The rearrangement joins TRBV6-6 to TRBJ2-7, with no clear D. This clonotype was obtained from a female donor with ankylosing spondylitis or in good health (not recorded which). Sequencing was carried out using blood, either unsorted or a sorted T cell fraction (not recorded which). The CDR3 protein is CASKDAYEQYF. The CDR3, as DNA: TGTGCCAGCAAAGACGCCTACGAGCAGTACTTC.